This T cell receptor beta chain was observed in a study of cytomegalovirus exposure and HLA in healthy donors (dated by TCRdb to 2015 to 2018). Context from the whole study: An earlier analysis of 587 of the donors reported around 280 Gb of sequence data and around 110 million unique TCR beta sequences obtained from some 200 million T cells. All discovery cohort repertoires had been generated on a single sequencing platform. On average, around 240,000 unique TCR beta nucleotide sequences were sequenced per donor among some 420 genotyped donors of the cohort, with around 19% of those sequences being non-productive. The number of donors typed differed by locus, with 629-630 for A, B, C, DRB1 and DQB1, roughly 520 for DQA1, about 610 for DPA1, and approximately 470 for DPB1. In the later analysis, no new phenotypic data were used to find candidate immune exposures; instead, reliance was placed on TCR beta sequences and their occurrence across donors. An earlier analysis of a few hundred of the donors applied high-throughput TCR beta sequencing to assess whether each TCR beta V gene segment acted as functional or pseudogenic. Donor age, sex, ethnicity and CMV serostatus were compiled together with the repertoire data. Along with the approximately 620-subject first cohort, a separate validation cohort of over a hundred different subjects was used. An early release that covered some 630 HLA-typed donors contained about 300 gigabases of sequencing data and around 85 million unique TCR sequences. Five DR-DQ haplotypes were handled as single units for association and clustering because linkage in the cohort was strong. In a later genetic analysis, genome-wide SNP genotypes for about 55% of the roughly 670 donors were used, and that subset was treated as a discovery cohort. In a later analysis, previously published TCR beta repertoires from 600 to 850 donors were re-analyzed and high-resolution HLA genotyping was added so that TCR occurrence patterns could be studied. High-throughput TCR immunosequencing, statistical association of individual TCRs with disease status, and machine learning were combined to predict cytomegalovirus infection status. The study profiled the T cell repertoires of under 850 subjects by immunosequencing and related them to cytomegalovirus serostatus. The aim of the study was to test whether cataloging public T cell receptors could identify signatures of past pathogen exposure. Class I and class II HLA loci were covered by the typing at four-digit resolution. Of the approximately 400 genotyped donors, more than 75% were placed in the genetic ancestry cluster associated with self-reported Caucasian donors.

Remarks on this clone: It has no known antigen specificity. Base-call qualities are not available, and no considerably larger clone is one nucleotide away.

In total, 500 to 700 healthy bone marrow donors made up the cohort. Cohort members were all nominally healthy when sampled, although unrecorded immune exposures were likely present. The donor was CMV seronegative and belonged to the group of several hundred seronegative cohort members. A peripheral blood sample was provided by each donor, and peripheral blood mononuclear cells were used for TCR beta sequencing. The Qiagen DNeasy Blood Extraction Kit was used to extract genomic DNA from the blood cell samples. The library relied on the immunoSEQ multiplex PCR assay. The multiplex PCR relied on a mix of 60 forward primers for TCR Vbeta segments and 13 reverse primers for TCR Jbeta segments. The CDR3 region of rearranged TCR beta genes was amplified from genomic DNA by a multiplex PCR assay. The amplified TCR beta libraries were sequenced on the Illumina HiSeq System as 87-base-pair reads. Regarding the original processing steps: In a later analysis, tens of millions of unique TCR beta chains were counted across the roughly 670 repertoires, and around 10 million of these chains were shared by at least two donors. Raw reads were error-corrected and collapsed into unique sequences with a nearest-neighbor algorithm that merged closely related sequences to remove PCR and sequencing errors. V, D and J gene segments were assigned by aligning CDR3 sequences to IMGT reference sequences. Each retained sequence needed at least a six-nucleotide match to both a V gene segment and a J gene segment. A rearrangement was called productive if the CDR3 had no stop codons and remained in frame with V and J, and every other rearrangement was called non-productive. Following IMGT convention, CDR3 was defined as the stretch from the second conserved V-encoded cysteine up to the conserved J-encoded phenylalanine. The earlier analysis of about 530 of the donors excluded any sequence lacking an unambiguous match to a single V gene segment. In an earlier analysis of around 590 of the donors, a V segment was called functional when productive rearrangements were above 56.7%, and segregating when the standard deviation between donors exceeded 5%. A statistical classification framework was built for diagnosing cytomegalovirus status from the catalog of TCR beta chain sequences. In a later analysis, V and J genes were assigned by comparing TCR nucleotide sequences against IMGT/GENE-DB human TR gene sequences. A later analysis assigned CDR3 sequences and most-parsimonious VDJ recombination scenarios with the TCRdist pipeline. A later analysis defined each TCR beta chain by its CDR3 amino acid sequence plus V-gene family, and excluded reads lacking a unique V-gene family. In a later analysis, 550 to 650 highly shared, low-generation-probability nucleotide sequences were removed to address suspected cross-contamination and a sequencing artifact. For each public chain, a later analysis derived a clonal expansion index from normalized ranks of inferred template counts within each repertoire. Generation probabilities in a later analysis came from a VDJ recombination model fitted to out-of-frame rearrangements, and those results were checked against IGoR. A later analysis scored TCR-TCR, TCR-HLA and TCR-CMV co-occurrence with hypergeometric tests, applying a repertoire-size bias correction to TCR pairs. In a later analysis, false discovery rates were estimated by permuting HLA or CMV assignments 20 times. In a later analysis, co-occurring TCRs were grouped using DBSCAN, and TCRdist sequence similarity was added for clustering within HLA-allele-positive subsets. Co-occurrence clustering excluded repertoires with fewer than 30,000 or more than 120,000 public chains, plus five with anomalous nucleotide sharing. TCRdb stores this immuneACCESS table with in-frame sequences only. Part of the clones is absent; in the studies checked, under half of the shortfall reflects unresolved V genes, and no reason is known for the rest. V and J calls and clone size are given by that table; D and trimming were obtained from the DNA. This sample has approximately 170,000 clones in its table, and roughly 77% of those were observed once. Of the sample, 4.9% falls within the top ten clones.

Results and caveats for the whole study, not just this receptor: Linkage disequilibrium might explain the correlated functional status among segregating V segments, but an unknown experimental factor could not be excluded. Three of the identified cytomegalovirus-associated TCR beta chains were confirmed in vitro to be specific for cytomegalovirus antigens. Across donors, most TCR sequences were observed very rarely, whereas some public TCRs were present in many individuals. According to a later analysis, TCR association rates differed among HLA loci, with DRB1 alleles showing the most associated TCRs and HLA-C alleles showing the fewest. In an earlier analysis of over 550 of the donors, most TCR beta V segments were observed in productive rearrangements about 87% or about 30% of the time, broadly matching IMGT annotations. The classifier was reported to diagnose cytomegalovirus status with high specificity and sensitivity in both the original and validation cohorts. A later analysis reported that several top co-occurrence clusters appeared linked to parvovirus B19, influenza, CMV and Epstein-Barr virus. Because HLA typing was missing for some donors at each locus, association tests included only the typed subset. A later genetic analysis reported fewer N-insertions in productive TCRs among donors in an Asian-associated ancestry cluster than the roughly 620-donor mean. For the cohort, immune exposure information was limited to CMV serostatus. When HLA alleles, especially DR and DQ, strongly co-occurred, TCR associations were difficult to assign to individual alleles. A cluster of highly shared sequence variants was judged likely to be a technical artifact of the sequencing pipeline. According to a later analysis, most CMV-associated TCR beta chains appeared to be HLA-restricted, and the HLA associations seemed to be driven largely by CMV exposure. The study listed approximately 160 TCR beta chains as associated with cytomegalovirus. In a later analysis, 16,951 TCR beta sequences were associated with specific HLA alleles at a false discovery rate of 0.05. A further reported finding was that TCR beta sequences accurately predicted the HLA-A and HLA-B alleles for most subjects in the first cohort. In a later genetic analysis, a missense DCLRE1C variant was associated with V-gene and J-gene trimming of TCR beta chains, and the association was replicated in an independent cohort. Some IMGT-functional V segments, including TRBV6-2 and TRBV6-3, could not be told apart with the 87-base-pair reads, so those segments were excluded. The cohort was sequenced for TCR beta chains only, and without alpha or paired-chain data the features that could be detected were limited. It was suggested by the authors that the approach could potentially be generalized to other disease states and immunological phenotypes. Because counts were too low, around 17 rarely observed V segments, including chromosome 9 orphons, were left out of the earlier analysis of approximately 500 of the donors. Presence/absence analyses assumed roughly uniform sequencing depth across donors, an assumption that may not hold. In a later analysis, HLA-associated TCR beta chains showed more clonal expansion and lower generation probabilities than non-associated chains that were equally common.

V is cut by 1 base and J by 4 bases, and the space between the germline ends is 10 bases. The CDR3 holds 14 amino acids from the cysteine to the phenylalanine. The sequence is cut down to CDR3 DNA, 42 bases in frame from base 1. CDR1 and CDR2, looked up from the germline V gene, are LGHNA and YNFKEQ. Sample: PBMCs. Rearrangement joined TRBV4-2 to TRBJ1-1; no D gene is confidently identified. The sequence was collected from a male donor in good health and CMV-seronegative. CDR3 loop: CASSQAGFGTEAFF. The bases are TGTGCCAGCAGCCAAGCAGGCTTCGGCACTGAAGCTTTCTTT.